The 29 T cell receptor beta chains in this list originate from one sample, sequenced in a study of CD8 T cells in ankylosing spondylitis. Study-wide points: Blood from ankylosing spondylitis patients appeared to carry a characteristic roughly 8-variant TCR beta motif.

These TCRs' antigens remain unknown. TCRdb recomputed calls from the 5' RACE reads with MiXCR, one row per CDR3 protein. The sample shows around 490,000 distinct CDR3 sequences, less than 6% of them seen only once. Sequences were obtained from blood, either unsorted or a sorted T cell fraction (not recorded which). The source is a male donor with ankylosing spondylitis.

The genes are TRBV5-1 and TRBJ2-7; D may correspond to TRBD1 or TRBD2 (6 bases each). Germline V lookup: CDR1 SGHRS, CDR2 YFSETQ. Deletions cut 3 bases from V and 9 bases from J, with 25 bases between. The CDR3 is 16 amino acids. CDR3 nucleotide sequence: TGCGCCAGCAGCTCACAGGACAGACGCCATTTCGGGGGGCAGTACTTC. As protein: CASSSQDRRHFGGQYF.

The CDR3 here is CASSPAGQGGEKLFF. CDR3 coding DNA: TGTGCCAGCTCCCCGGCGGGACAGGGAGGTGAAAAACTGTTTTTT. The chain couples TRBV18 to TRBJ1-4; 9 nucleotides align to TRBD1. V lost 6 bases to trimming and J lost 7 bases; unmatched junction nucleotides: 9. The CDR3 runs 15 residues. Per the germline V gene, CDR1 is KGHSH and CDR2 is LQKENI.

This clonotype came up many times. CDR3 nucleotide sequence: TGCAGTGCAAAGACAGGGCACACTGAAGCTTTCTTT. It codes for CSAKTGHTEAFF. V usage is TRBV20-1 and J usage is TRBJ1-1; TRBD1 aligns across 7 bases. The length of the CDR3 is 12 residues. The trim removed 6 bases at V and 3 bases at J, leaving 4 bases unmatched. Germline-derived CDR1 and CDR2 are DFQATT and SNEGSKA (reference sequence).

The table lists this clonotype with many counts. The chain combines TRBV20-1 with TRBJ1-1; maybe TRBD1 (6 bases). CDR3 length: 14 residues. CDR1 is DFQATT, CDR2 SNEGSKA, per germline (reference sequence). Trimming pared 1 base from V and 1 base from J, leaving 10 bases between. The CDR3: CSARGQGWNTEAFF. The CDR3 DNA sequence: TGCAGTGCTAGAGGCCAGGGGTGGAACACTGAAGCTTTCTTT.

The J gene is TRBJ2-6, the V gene TRBV5-1; D unclear. The CDR3 is 15 residues long. V was shortened by 3 bases and J by 2 bases, with 9 bases between the two germline ends. Germline V gives CDR1 SGHRS, CDR2 YFSETQ. The CDR3 loop reads CASSSQLPGANVLTF. In nucleotides, the CDR3 is TGCGCCAGCAGCTCGCAGCTTCCTGGGGCCAACGTCCTGACTTTC.

This clonotype has ten or more counts. The DNA for the CDR3 is TGTGCCAGCACCCTGCTAGCGGGGGGCACAGATACGCAGTATTTT. The encoded protein is CASTLLAGGTDTQYF. The chain has TRBV12-3 or TRBV12-4 and TRBJ2-3; TRBD2 matches at 10 bases. Germline trimming cut 7 bases from V and 1 base from J; bases unmatched to any gene: 5. The CDR3 totals 15 residues.

Ten or more counts support this clonotype. V is TRBV5-1 and J is TRBJ1-1; TRBD1 is a possible D gene (5 bases). Germline CDR1 SGHRS, CDR2 YFSETQ. V was clipped by 2 bases and J by 1 base, with 9 bases between them. The CDR3 runs 14 residues. CDR3 sequence reads: CASSFAGTNTEAFF. CDR3 nucleotide sequence: TGCGCCAGCAGCTTTGCAGGGACGAACACTGAAGCTTTCTTT.

There are many counts of this clonotype. V and J are TRBV20-1 and TRBJ2-3, with TRBD2 matching over 8 bases. V lost 6 bases, J lost 2 bases, and 7 bases stayed unmatched. Germline lookup yields CDR1 DFQATT and CDR2 SNEGSKA (reference sequence). This CDR3 region has 14 residues. The CDR3 DNA is TGCAGTGCAGCCGTAGCGGGGCCCACAGATACGCAGTATTTT. Its protein product is CSAAVAGPTDTQYF.

This rearrangement joins TRBV6-2 or TRBV6-3 to TRBJ2-2; 11 bases map to TRBD1. V lost 5 bases to trimming and J lost 5 bases; unmatched junction nucleotides: 7. CDR3 length equals 16 residues. Germline CDR1 is MNHEY and CDR2 is SVGEGT. This CDR3 is CASSGRDRGFTGELFF. The CDR3 nucleotides read TGTGCCAGCAGTGGCCGGGACAGGGGGTTTACCGGGGAGCTGTTTTTT.

This clonotype was counted at least ten times. The chain combines TRBV18 with TRBJ1-2; D is ambiguous. The V end was cut by 0 bases, the J end by 3 bases, with 8 bases between. The CDR3 spans 14 residues. Germline V CDR1 and CDR2: KGHSH, LQKENI. In DNA form, the CDR3 reads TGTGCCAGCTCACCACCCGGAGCAGACTATGGCTACACCTTC. Translating it yields CASSPPGADYGYTF.

This clonotype was seen repeatedly, ten times or more. The V and J genes are TRBV9 and TRBJ2-3; D gene unclear. The length of the CDR3 is 13 residues. Trimming shortened V by 0 bases and J by 6 bases, and 8 bases separated the two germline ends. CDR1 is SGDLS, CDR2 YYNGEE, per germline. CDR3 protein: CASSVGAKDTQYF. DNA for the CDR3: TGTGCCAGCAGCGTAGGGGCGAAGGATACGCAGTATTTT.

This clonotype appeared many times. The junction shows a germline mismatch at one end, possibly a read error. The chain is built from TRBV7-7 and TRBJ2-2; TRBD1 aligns across 11 bases. The CDR3 runs 15 residues. Germline V gives CDR1 SSHAT, CDR2 FNYEAQ (reference sequence). The CDR3 coding sequence is TGTGCTAGCAGCTACGGACAGGGGGCATCCGGGGAGCTGTTTTTT. Translated, it gives CASSYGQGASGELFF.

This clonotype was picked up many times. The rearrangement links TRBV4-1 to TRBJ2-3, with D maybe TRBD1 (6 bases). The CDR3 has 16 amino acids. Trimming pared 0 bases from V and 2 bases from J, leaving 12 bases between. Germline V lookup: CDR1 MGHRA, CDR2 YSYEKL. The CDR3 region is CASSQESGAFTDTQYF. Written as DNA, the CDR3 is TGCGCCAGCAGCCAAGAGTCAGGGGCGTTCACAGATACGCAGTATTTT.

The chain couples TRBV12-3 or TRBV12-4 to TRBJ2-7; TRBD1 might be the D (6 bases). This CDR3 has 15 amino acids. Trimming took off 6 bases at V and 0 bases at J, with 15 bases between the two ends. The CDR3: CASSRSGTHSYEQYF. The CDR3 DNA follows: TGTGCCAGCAGCCGATCCGGGACACACTCCTACGAGCAGTACTTC.

This clonotype has a count of ten or more. The chain combines TRBV5-5 with TRBJ2-3; D remains unclear. The CDR3 is made up of 12 amino acids. V lost 0 bases and J 10 bases, leaving 9 bases between the germline ends. Germline CDR1 and CDR2: SGHKS and YYEKEE (reference sequence). CDR3 sequence reads: CASSLATGAQYF. The CDR3 DNA is TGTGCCAGCAGCTTGGCCACTGGGGCGCAGTATTTT.

This clonotype was counted at least ten times. This chain joins TRBV7-2 and TRBJ1-4; D not resolved. With 0 bases removed from V and 7 bases from J, the gap between germline ends came to 12 bases. Germline loops: CDR1 SGHTA, CDR2 FQGNSA. This CDR3 has 15 residues. The CDR3 sequence: CASSLAATRVEKLFF. The CDR3 nucleotides read TGTGCCAGCAGCTTAGCAGCAACGCGGGTTGAAAAACTGTTTTTT.

This clonotype was picked up many times. V gene TRBV4-2 combines with J gene TRBJ2-7; TRBD1 is a possible D gene (6 bases). The CDR3 totals 16 residues. V lost 0 bases and J 2 bases, leaving 14 bases between the germline ends. Germline values: CDR1 LGHNA, CDR2 YNFKEQ. The CDR3 spells CASSQDGSDRAYEQYF. DNA for the CDR3: TGTGCCAGCAGCCAAGATGGTTCGGACAGAGCCTACGAGCAGTACTTC.

V is TRBV25-1 and J is TRBJ1-2; D unclear. This CDR3 spans 15 amino acids. Germline V CDR1 and CDR2: MGHDK, SYGVNS. The germline V and J ends were trimmed by 1 base and 10 bases, with 19 bases remaining between them. The CDR3 here is CASSELRGSLHNYTF. DNA of the CDR3: TGTGCCAGCAGTGAATTGCGGGGAAGTCTACATAACTACACCTTC.

This clonotype was picked up many times. The rearrangement links TRBV5-1 to TRBJ1-1; D gene uncertain. Trimming cost V 0 bases and J 0 bases, with 6 bases left between them. The CDR3 spans 14 residues. From germline, CDR1 is SGHRS and CDR2 YFSETQ. CDR3: CASSLVLMNTEAFF. The CDR3 nucleotides are TGCGCCAGCAGCTTGGTTCTGATGAACACTGAAGCTTTCTTT.

This clonotype showed up just a few times. The rearrangement links TRBV5-1 to TRBJ2-2, with D possibly being TRBD2 (5 bases). V lost 2 bases to trimming and J lost 1 base, with 15 bases between them. This CDR3 is 17 amino acids long. Germline CDR1 SGHRS, CDR2 YFSETQ. The CDR3 nucleotides read TGCGCCAGCAGCTTTGTCCCCCCCGGGGTGAACACCGGGGAGCTGTTTTTT. Translated, it gives CASSFVPPGVNTGELFF.

In its sample, this clonotype was seen a few times. The chain combines TRBV4-3 with TRBJ2-3; 8 positions agree with TRBD1. Germline V gene sequence: CDR1 LGHNA, CDR2 YSLEER. Trimming at V came to 4 bases and at J to 0 bases, leaving 6 bases not matched to a gene. The length of the CDR3 is 16 residues. The CDR3 reads CASSPQGAPSTDTQYF. Here the CDR3 DNA reads TGCGCCAGCAGCCCCCAGGGGGCTCCTAGCACAGATACGCAGTATTTT.

The sample holds many counts of this clonotype. J is TRBJ1-3 and V is TRBV7-2; D is uncertain. The V gene's germline CDR1 is SGHTA and CDR2 FQGNSA. V lost 1 base and J 4 bases, leaving 11 bases between the germline ends. The CDR3 extends over 15 amino acids. The CDR3 region is CASSLEAGRGNTIYF. The DNA of the CDR3 is TGTGCCAGCAGCTTAGAGGCGGGTCGGGGAAACACCATATATTTT.

Many counts were recorded for this clonotype. The rearrangement uses TRBV28 and TRBJ2-7; the match to TRBD2 covers 9 bases. CDR3 length: 17 residues. Germline V gene sequence: CDR1 MDHEN, CDR2 SYDVKM. V lost 6 bases, J lost 3 bases, and 15 bases stayed unmatched. The CDR3 sequence: CASSLSNWLAGNYEQYF. In DNA, the CDR3 is TGTGCCAGCAGCCTGTCCAACTGGCTAGCGGGGAACTACGAGCAGTACTTC.

This clonotype was picked up many times. This chain uses TRBV7-2 with TRBJ2-5; 8 nucleotides line up with TRBD1. The CDR3 covers 14 residues. Germline CDR1 SGHTA, CDR2 FQGNSA. Trimming cost V 2 bases and J 4 bases; bases outside gene matches: 3. The CDR3 sequence is CASSLRQGRETQYF. Here the CDR3 DNA reads TGTGCCAGCAGCTTAAGACAGGGGAGAGAGACCCAGTACTTC.

This chain connects TRBV20-1 to TRBJ2-7; a weak D match, TRBD2 (6 bases). Germline V CDR1 and CDR2: DFQATT, SNEGSKA (reference sequence). The CDR3 is 14 residues long. In DNA form, the CDR3 reads TGCAGCCCTCAGCCCGGGACTCTTTCCTACGAGCAGTACTTC. Protein: CSPQPGTLSYEQYF.

This clonotype has at least ten counts. The rearrangement uses TRBV6-2 or TRBV6-3 and TRBJ2-2, with 9 bases that match TRBD2. The CDR3 sequence is 16 residues long. Germline V gene sequence: CDR1 MNHEY, CDR2 SVGEGT. J was trimmed by 5 bases and V by 0 bases; bases with no gene match: 4. The CDR3, as DNA: TGTGCCAGCAGTTACTCAAGCGGGAGGTTGACCGGGGAGCTGTTTTTT. Encoded protein: CASSYSSGRLTGELFF.

This clonotype was seen a handful of times. The rearrangement uses TRBV6-2 or TRBV6-3 and TRBJ2-7; unclear D gene. Trimming took 8 bases from V and 5 from J, leaving 10 bases between them. Germline V gene sequence: CDR1 MNHEY, CDR2 SVGEGT. The CDR3 sequence is 11 residues long. CDR3 in DNA: TGTGCCAGCGCCTACTTGGACGAGCAGTACTTC. It encodes CASAYLDEQYF.

This clonotype has ten or more counts. V is TRBV20-1 and J is TRBJ2-3; D not certain. The germline V gene has CDR1 DFQATT and CDR2 SNEGSKA (reference sequence). Trimming removed 4 bases at V and 3 bases at J, with 8 bases between. The CDR3 sequence is 12 residues long. The CDR3 loop is CSATVRTDTQYF. The CDR3 bases are TGCAGTGCTACTGTCAGGACAGATACGCAGTATTTT.

The chain is built from TRBV6-1 and TRBJ2-7; D is ambiguous. The V and J ends lost 2 bases and 6 bases respectively, with 8 bases between them. CDR1 is MNHNS, CDR2 SASEGT, per germline. The CDR3 has 12 residues. CDR3 region: CASSEFGSEQYF. CDR3 nucleotide sequence: TGTGCCAGCAGTGAATTCGGCTCCGAGCAGTACTTC.